This TCR beta chain was found in a study of Tregs in tolerant kidney transplant recipients. V lost 0 bases, J lost 6 bases, and 11 bases lay in between. This CDR3 has 15 residues. Per the germline V gene, CDR1 is LGHNA and CDR2 is YNFKEQ. Thawed PBMCs were FACS-sorted into unstimulated CD4+CD25+CD127- regulatory T cells, CD4+CD25- non-regulatory cells, CD4 and CD8 cells. Generated by immunoSEQ multiplex PCR, the TCRdb table keeps only in-frame clones and is missing some. The sample lists approximately 60,000 clones, around 83% occurring once. The receptor was isolated from a human donor in good health. Sequenced input: CD4+ T cells from blood. The rearrangement links TRBV4-2 to TRBJ2-2; D is unclear. CDR3 in amino acids: CASSQEGRGAGELFF. CDR3 nucleotide sequence: TGTGCCAGCAGCCAAGAAGGTAGAGGCGCCGGGGAGCTGTTTTTT.